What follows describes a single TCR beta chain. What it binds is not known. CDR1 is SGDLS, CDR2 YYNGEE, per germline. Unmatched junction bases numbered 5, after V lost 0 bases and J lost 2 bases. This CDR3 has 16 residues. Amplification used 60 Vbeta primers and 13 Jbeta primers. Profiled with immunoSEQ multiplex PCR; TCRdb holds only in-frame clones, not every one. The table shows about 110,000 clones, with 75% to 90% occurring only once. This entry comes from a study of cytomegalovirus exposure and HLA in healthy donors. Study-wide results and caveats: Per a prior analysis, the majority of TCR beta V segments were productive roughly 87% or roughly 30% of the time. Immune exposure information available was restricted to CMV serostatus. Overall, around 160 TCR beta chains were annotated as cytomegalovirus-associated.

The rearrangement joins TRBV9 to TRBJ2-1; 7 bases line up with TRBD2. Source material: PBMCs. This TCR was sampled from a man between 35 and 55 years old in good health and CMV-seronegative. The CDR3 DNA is TGTGCCAGCAGCGTAGCTTCGGCGGGGGCCTACAATGAGCAGTTCTTC. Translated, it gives CASSVASAGAYNEQFF.